The present entry profiles one T cell receptor beta chain with its context. What it recognizes is unknown. This record belongs to a study of CD8 T cells in ankylosing spondylitis. Findings and limits, study-wide: Ankylosing spondylitis blood seemed to carry a telltale TCR beta motif made of under ten highly homologous variants. The authors reported significant enrichment of disease-linked clones in matched ankylosing spondylitis synovial fluid. Disease-linked clones bore a CD8+ phenotype, appearing relatively rarely in peripheral blood. Prior literature has documented some motif variants in synovial fluid and blood from reactive arthritis.

Germline V gives CDR1 SGHRS, CDR2 YFSETQ. The CDR3 totals 15 residues. The V gene lost 4 bases and the J gene lost 5 bases, with 17 bases spanning the gap. TCRdb reprocessed the 5' RACE reads via MiXCR and lists one record per CDR3 protein. The sample includes fewer than 500,000 distinct CDR3 sequences, around 26% of them seen just once. The clonotype originates from a male donor with ankylosing spondylitis. V usage is TRBV5-1 and J usage is TRBJ2-3; D could derive from TRBD1 or TRBD2 (6 bases each). The specimen was blood, either unsorted or a sorted T cell fraction (not recorded which). CDR3 bases: TGCGCCAGCAGCGCTGCCCGGGGGCAGGGAGATACGCAGTATTTT. It yields the protein CASSAARGQGDTQYF. Full variable domain (outside the CDR3, taken from reference TRBV5-1 and TRBJ2-3): KAGVTQTPRYLIKTRGQQVTLSCSPISGHRSVSWYQQTPGQGLQFLFEYFSETQRNKGNFPGRFSGRQFSNSRSEMNVSTLELGDSALYLCASSAARGQGDTQYFGPGTRLTVL.